The clone carrying this TCR beta chain was detected only once. The target antigen is unknown. This entry comes from a study of PD-1 blockade in classical Hodgkin lymphoma. Findings and caveats of the study: By C4D1, CD4+ diversity increased significantly, especially in complete responders.

In every patient, relapse followed autologous stem cell transplantation, while exposure to brentuximab vedotin differed. The protocol was immunoSEQ multiplex PCR, while the TCRdb copy is restricted to in-frame clones and leaves out a portion. The sample has roughly 90,000 clones, about four fifths seen once; the top ten hold roughly 15%. The CDR3 totals 16 residues. J lost 4 bases, V lost 4 bases, and 6 bases had no gene match. CDR1 is SGHRS and CDR2 is YFSETQ in the germline V gene. The source material was peripheral blood mononuclear cells (PBMCs), sampled before the second cycle of nivolumab. This clonotype was obtained from a human donor with classical Hodgkin lymphoma. The chain links TRBV5-1 to TRBJ2-3; 13 positions agree with TRBD2. The CDR3 sequence is CASSTGLAGVADTQYF. DNA for the CDR3: TGCGCCAGCAGCACCGGACTAGCGGGAGTCGCAGATACGCAGTATTTT.